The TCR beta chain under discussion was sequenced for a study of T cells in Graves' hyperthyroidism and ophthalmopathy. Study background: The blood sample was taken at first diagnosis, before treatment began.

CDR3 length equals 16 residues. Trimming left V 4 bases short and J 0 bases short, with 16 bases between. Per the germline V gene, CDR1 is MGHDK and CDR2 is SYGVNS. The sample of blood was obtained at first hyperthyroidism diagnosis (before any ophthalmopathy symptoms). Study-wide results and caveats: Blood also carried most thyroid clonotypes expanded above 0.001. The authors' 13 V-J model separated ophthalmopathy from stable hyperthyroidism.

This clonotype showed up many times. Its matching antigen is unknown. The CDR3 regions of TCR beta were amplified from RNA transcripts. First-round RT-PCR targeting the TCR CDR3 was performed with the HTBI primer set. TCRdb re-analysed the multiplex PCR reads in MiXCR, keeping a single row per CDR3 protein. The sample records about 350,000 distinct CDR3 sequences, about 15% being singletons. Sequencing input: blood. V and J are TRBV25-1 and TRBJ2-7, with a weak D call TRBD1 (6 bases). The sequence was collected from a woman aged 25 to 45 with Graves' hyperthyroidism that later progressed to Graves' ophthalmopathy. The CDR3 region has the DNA TGTGCCAGCAGTGGGAACAGGGCTGGGGACTCCTACGAGCAGTACTTC. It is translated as CASSGNRAGDSYEQYF.